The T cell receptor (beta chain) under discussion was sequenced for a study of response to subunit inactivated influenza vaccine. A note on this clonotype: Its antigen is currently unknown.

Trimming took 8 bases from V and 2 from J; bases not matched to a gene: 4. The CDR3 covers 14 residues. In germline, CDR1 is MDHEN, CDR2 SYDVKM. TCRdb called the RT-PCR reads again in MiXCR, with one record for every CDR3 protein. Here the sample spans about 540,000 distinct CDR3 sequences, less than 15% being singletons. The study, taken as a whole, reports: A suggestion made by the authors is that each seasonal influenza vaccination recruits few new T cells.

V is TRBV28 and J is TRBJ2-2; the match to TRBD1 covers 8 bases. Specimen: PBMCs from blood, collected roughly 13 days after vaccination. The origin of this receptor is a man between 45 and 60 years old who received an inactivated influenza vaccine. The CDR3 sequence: CASFDRGNTGELFF. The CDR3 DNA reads TGTGCCAGCTTCGACAGGGGTAACACCGGGGAGCTGTTTTTT.